Below, 29 T cell receptor beta chains from the same sample are listed, as sequenced in a study of beta chain features in type 1 diabetes (dated by TCRdb to 2016 to 2019). The library was prepared using the immunoSEQ multiplex PCR assay. The High Capacity cDNA Reverse Transcription Kit was used to reverse transcribe all of the isolated RNA, meaning that expressed TCRB transcripts were what got sequenced. Drawn from immuneACCESS, this table holds only the in-frame rearrangements with V and J called that TCRdb kept. Clones are partly lost; checked studies trace under half to an unresolved V gene and leave the rest unexplained. In this sample the table shows almost 350,000 clones, 6.5% to 10% of which occur a single time. Approximately 0.44% of the sample is in the top ten clones. Sequenced sample: central memory CD4+ T cells from blood. These TCRs come from a woman aged 18-29 years in good health.

This clone came up a few times. The chain couples TRBV11-2 to TRBJ2-2, with D possibly being TRBD1 (5 bases). The CDR3 runs to 13 residues. V shed 4 bases and J shed 6 bases, with 9 bases lying between them. Germline CDR1 and CDR2: SGHAT and FQNNGV. CDR3 sequence reads: CASSSRDSGELFF. In DNA form, the CDR3 reads TGTGCCAGCAGCTCCAGGGATTCCGGGGAGCTGTTTTTT.

This clone was found a few times. This chain joins TRBV7-2 and TRBJ1-5; D gene uncertain. The germline V and J ends were trimmed by 5 bases and 4 bases, with 12 bases remaining between them. The CDR3 runs to 14 residues. Germline V gene data show CDR1 as SGHTA and CDR2 as FQGNSA. The CDR3 sequence: CASSPQRGNQPQHF. The CDR3 DNA reads as TGTGCCAGCAGCCCACAGCGAGGGAATCAGCCCCAGCATTTT. Together with reference TRBV7-2 and TRBJ1-5, the CDR3 gives the full variable domain: GAGVSQSPSNKVTEKGKDVELRCDPISGHTALYWYRQSLGQGLEFLIYFQGNSAPDKSGLPSDRFSAERTGGSVSTLTIQRTQQEDSAVYLCASSPQRGNQPQHFGDGTRLSIL.

The rearrangement links TRBV21-1 to TRBJ2-7. TRBV21-1 is deemed a pseudogene. There are 12 residues in the CDR3. CDR3 sequence (DNA): TGTGCCAGCAGGAGAGGGGTCTACGAGCAGTACTTC. It specifies CASRRGVYEQYF.

The chain couples TRBV7-2 to TRBJ2-2; D uncertain. Germline CDR1 reads SGHTA; CDR2 reads FQGNSA. Trimming stripped 5 bases from V and 5 bases from J, with 18 bases between. This CDR3 has 16 residues. The CDR3 is CASSAMTPPETGELFF. CDR3 nucleotide sequence: TGTGCCAGCAGCGCAATGACTCCCCCTGAAACCGGGGAGCTGTTTTTT.

This clone was seen at least ten times. This chain joins TRBV6-6 and TRBJ2-3, with unresolved D. Germline loops: CDR1 MNHNY, CDR2 SVGAGI (reference sequence). The V end lost 6 bases, the J end lost 5 bases, and 6 bases lay between the germline ends. This CDR3 contains 11 residues. The CDR3 DNA is TGTGCCAGCAGCACCCAAGATACGCAGTATTTT. It codes for CASSTQDTQYF.

The chain combines TRBV29-1 with TRBJ2-1; 8 bases map to TRBD2. The CDR3 is made up of 15 amino acids. CDR1 is SQVTM, CDR2 ANQGSEA, per germline. The ends lost 4 bases at V and 7 bases at J; junction bases unmatched: 12. CDR3 nucleotides: TGCAGCGTTGGGGCCGGGACTAGTATTGTGAATGAGCAGTTCTTC. Translating it yields CSVGAGTSIVNEQFF.

A few counts support this clone. The chain combines TRBV6-1 with TRBJ1-4; 7 nucleotides match TRBD1. The CDR3 contains 14 residues. Trimming took 6 bases from V and 5 from J; bases not matched to a gene: 6. Germline V gene lookup returns CDR1 MNHNS and CDR2 SASEGT. CDR3 sequence reads: CASSSDRLNEKLFF. The CDR3 DNA reads as TGTGCCAGCAGCTCGGACAGGTTGAATGAAAAACTGTTTTTT.

The rearrangement uses TRBV11-1 and TRBJ2-1; D is ambiguous. This CDR3 is 13 amino acids long. Germline values: CDR1 SGHAT, CDR2 FQDESV (reference sequence). V lost 1 base to trimming and J lost 3 bases, with 4 bases between them. The CDR3 DNA reads TGTGCCAGCAGCTTAGAAGTCTACAATGAGCAGTTCTTC. It yields the protein CASSLEVYNEQFF.

This clone came up a few times. The chain joins TRBV4-2 to TRBJ2-1, with D perhaps TRBD2 (6 bases). CDR1 is LGHNA and CDR2 is YNFKEQ in the germline V gene. The V end was cut by 2 bases, the J end by 0 bases, with 11 bases between. CDR3 length: 16 residues. The CDR3 spells CASSQIAASSYNEQFF. In nucleotides, the CDR3 is TGTGCCAGCAGCCAAATAGCGGCTAGCTCCTACAATGAGCAGTTCTTC.

This clone appeared a few times. The chain carries TRBV5-1 and TRBJ2-5; 8 bases are a match to TRBD1. The CDR3 is 13 amino acids. V shed 5 bases and J 3 bases; nucleotides not matched to a gene: 3. Germline V gene data show CDR1 as SGHRS and CDR2 as YFSETQ. Here the CDR3 DNA reads TGCGCCAGCAGTAACAGGGGGAAAGAGACCCAGTACTTC. Encoded protein: CASSNRGKETQYF.

The V call is TRBV2, the J call TRBJ1-2; the D gene is possibly TRBD1 (5 bases). The CDR3 sequence is 14 residues long. V was shortened by 6 bases and J by 8 bases, with 19 bases between the two germline ends. Germline CDR1 is SNHLY and CDR2 is FYNNEI. CDR3 DNA sequence: TGTGCCAGCAGACCAGAGGCGGCGGGGGGAGGCTACACCTTC. Its protein product is CASRPEAAGGGYTF.

This clone was observed a handful of times. The chain employs TRBV27 and TRBJ2-7, with D possibly being TRBD1 (5 bases). V lost 1 base, J lost 3 bases, and 16 bases lay in between. The CDR3 totals 16 residues. Germline values: CDR1 MNHEY, CDR2 SMNVEV (reference sequence). The CDR3 protein is CASSLYRQTFHYEQYF. Written as DNA, the CDR3 is TGTGCCAGCAGTTTATATCGACAGACTTTCCACTACGAGCAGTACTTC.

This clone was counted a few times. The chain links TRBV25-1 to TRBJ1-6; D gene ambiguous. The V end was cut by 6 bases, the J end by 7 bases, with 7 bases between. The germline V gene has CDR1 MGHDK and CDR2 SYGVNS. This CDR3 has 12 amino acids. CDR3 in amino acids: CASRSWNSPLHF. In nucleotides, the CDR3 is TGTGCCAGCAGGTCATGGAATTCACCCCTCCACTTT. The full variable domain, completed using reference TRBV25-1 and TRBJ1-6, is EADIYQTPRYLVIGTGKKITLECSQTMGHDKMYWYQQDPGMELHLIHYSYGVNSTEKGDLSSESTVSRIRTEHFPLTLESARPSHTSQYLCASRSWNSPLHFGNGTRLTVT.

There are many counts of this clone. This chain connects TRBV19 to TRBJ2-1; the D is unclear. Germline loops: CDR1 LNHDA, CDR2 SQIVND (reference sequence). The CDR3 covers 15 residues. V was cut by 3 bases and J by 6 bases, with 15 bases left in between. This chain's CDR3 is CASSIQLVQTNEQFF. Written as DNA, the CDR3 is TGTGCCAGTAGTATCCAGCTCGTTCAAACCAATGAGCAGTTCTTC.

The V and J genes are TRBV7-9 and TRBJ1-1, with D possibly being TRBD1 (6 bases). V lost 3 bases, J lost 10 bases, and 15 bases lay in between. The germline CDR1 and CDR2 sequences are SEHNR and FQNEAQ (reference sequence). CDR3 length: 13 amino acids. CDR3 sequence reads: CASSFQGTMVAFF. Written as DNA, the CDR3 is TGTGCCAGCAGCTTTCAGGGGACAATGGTAGCTTTCTTT.

There are many counts of this clone. The rearrangement links TRBV7-9 to TRBJ2-1; 7 bases agree with TRBD2. V gave up 5 bases and J gave up 7 bases; unmatched junction bases: 8. Germline values: CDR1 SEHNR, CDR2 FQNEAQ (reference sequence). The CDR3 covers 14 residues. CDR3 region: CASSTAGVGNEQFF. The CDR3, as DNA: TGTGCCAGCAGCACCGCGGGAGTAGGAAATGAGCAGTTCTTC.

This clone was counted only a few times. The chain combines TRBV4-2 with TRBJ1-1; D gene uncertain. V was pared by 0 bases and J by 1 base, with 9 bases between. The CDR3 totals 15 residues. In germline, CDR1 is LGHNA, CDR2 YNFKEQ. The CDR3 sequence is CASSQDHGRNTEAFF. The DNA of the CDR3 is TGTGCCAGCAGCCAAGATCACGGAAGGAACACTGAAGCTTTCTTT.

A few counts support this clone. CDR3 region: CASSGVAGGEQYF. The CDR3 DNA is TGTGCCAGCAGCGGGGTAGCGGGAGGGGAGCAGTACTTC. J is TRBJ2-7 and V is TRBV9, with 11 bases that match TRBD2. V lost 3 bases and J lost 7; bases outside the gene matches: 3. This CDR3 has 13 residues. Looked up from germline, CDR1 is SGDLS and CDR2 is YYNGEE.

This chain joins TRBV29-1 and TRBJ2-7, with TRBD2 matching over 8 bases. V was pared by 7 bases and J by 2 bases, with 7 bases of the junction left unmatched. Germline CDR1 is SQVTM and CDR2 is ANQGSEA. The CDR3 covers 13 residues. This chain's CDR3 is CSAGAGEPYEQYF. Here the CDR3 DNA reads TGCAGCGCTGGAGCGGGAGAACCCTACGAGCAGTACTTC.

The chain couples TRBV7-3 to TRBJ2-1; D may be TRBD1 (5 bases). The V end was cut by 0 bases, the J end by 4 bases, with 10 bases between. CDR3 length equals 15 residues. Per the germline V gene, CDR1 is SGHTA and CDR2 is FQGTGA. The DNA of the CDR3 is TGTGCCAGCAGCTTAACAGGGGCGCGATACAATGAGCAGTTCTTC. Its translation is CASSLTGARYNEQFF.

This clone was detected only a few times. J is TRBJ2-2 and V is TRBV14, with a possible D match to TRBD2 (7 bases). The CDR3 is 20 amino acids. V was trimmed by 1 base and J by 3 bases, leaving 24 bases between them. Germline CDR1 is SGHDN and CDR2 is FVKESK. CDR3 coding DNA: TGTGCCAGCAGCCAAGGACTGAGGGGGAGGGCCCTCGGGTACACCGGGGAGCTGTTTTTT. This encodes CASSQGLRGRALGYTGELFF.

This clone was recorded at least ten times. The chain is built from TRBV27 and TRBJ1-2; no definite D call. The CDR3 is 10 amino acids. The V gene's germline CDR1 is MNHEY and CDR2 SMNVEV (reference sequence). With 5 bases removed from V and 6 bases from J, the gap between germline ends came to 4 bases. CDR3 sequence (DNA): TGTGCCAGCAGTCCCGATGGCTACACCTTC. It encodes CASSPDGYTF.

The rearrangement uses TRBV9 and TRBJ2-2; weak D call: TRBD2 (5 bases). Germline V gives CDR1 SGDLS, CDR2 YYNGEE. The germline V and J ends were trimmed by 2 bases and 1 base, with 15 bases remaining between them. The CDR3 totals 17 residues. The DNA for the CDR3 is TGTGCCAGCAGCGTCGGGCTTGTACGGGGGAACACCGGGGAGCTGTTTTTT. Translated, it gives CASSVGLVRGNTGELFF.

A word on this clone: This specimen includes other DNA sequences encoding the same CDR3. V gene TRBV25-1 combines with J gene TRBJ2-1; 7 positions match TRBD2. V lost 6 bases, J lost 7 bases, and 15 bases stayed unmatched. Germline CDR1 and CDR2: MGHDK and SYGVNS. The CDR3 has 16 amino acids. CDR3 nucleotides: TGTGCCAGCAGCCCCCCGAGTGGGAGGGCACGGAATGAGCAGTTCTTC. It encodes CASSPPSGRARNEQFF.

In this sample, this clone turned up many times. This sequence joins TRBV19 and TRBJ1-4; D is uncertain. The CDR3 length is 14 residues. Trimming removed 3 bases at V and 1 base at J, with 6 bases between. Germline values: CDR1 LNHDA, CDR2 SQIVND (reference sequence). The CDR3 spells CASSMQRTNEKLFF. The CDR3 DNA follows: TGTGCCAGTAGTATGCAGAGAACTAATGAAAAACTGTTTTTT. Complete variable domain (other parts from reference TRBV19 and TRBJ1-4): DGGITQSPKYLFRKEGQNVTLSCEQNLNHDAMYWYRQDPGQGLRLIYYSQIVNDFQKGDIAEGYSVSREKKESFPLTVTSAQKNPTAFYLCASSMQRTNEKLFFGSGTQLSVL.

This clone has only a few counts. This chain connects TRBV28 to TRBJ2-1, with 8 nucleotides matching TRBD2. Trimming took 5 bases from V and 9 from J; bases not matched to a gene: 12. CDR3 length: 15 residues. In germline, CDR1 is MDHEN, CDR2 SYDVKM. CDR3 sequence reads: CASSKPGTRGFEQFF. The CDR3 DNA sequence: TGTGCCAGCAGTAAACCCGGGACTAGAGGTTTTGAGCAGTTCTTC.

The rearrangement joins TRBV6-6 to TRBJ2-2, with 11 bases identical to TRBD2. The germline V gene encodes CDR1 MNHNY and CDR2 SVGAGI (reference sequence). The CDR3 spans 15 residues. V lost 6 bases to trimming and J lost 5 bases; unmatched junction nucleotides: 5. CDR3 amino acids: CASRQGLAETGELFF. The CDR3 nucleotides read TGTGCCAGCAGACAGGGACTAGCGGAAACCGGGGAGCTGTTTTTT.

In the case of this clone: This same CDR3 is encoded by further DNA sequences in the sample. The V and J genes are TRBV10-3 and TRBJ2-7; D may be TRBD1 or TRBD2 (5 bases each). The germline V gene encodes CDR1 ENHRY and CDR2 SYGVKD. The V end lost 2 bases, the J end lost 2 bases, and 7 bases lay between the germline ends. This CDR3 spans 13 amino acids. DNA of the CDR3: TGTGCCATCAGTGAGCGGGGACCCTACGAGCAGTACTTC. Translating it yields CAISERGPYEQYF.

There are a few counts of this clone. The chain employs TRBV28 and TRBJ2-4; D is perhaps TRBD2 (5 bases). V was pared by 10 bases and J by 2 bases, with 9 bases between. The CDR3 extends over 12 amino acids. CDR1 is MDHEN and CDR2 is SYDVKM in the germline V gene. In nucleotides, the CDR3 is TGTGCCACCCGGGGTACCAAAAACATTCAGTACTTC. Translating gives CATRGTKNIQYF.